The TCR beta chain described here comes from a study of blood T cells in healthy people across ages. The use of a sample-barcoded 5' primer and a J-beta primer mix characterized a second PCR of roughly 6 to 11 cycles. MiXCR, applied by TCRdb to the 5' RACE reads, yields one record per CDR3 protein. This table has over 600,000 distinct CDR3 sequences, around 38% appearing once. V was trimmed by 2 bases and J by 4 bases, leaving 16 bases between them. CDR1 SGHTA and CDR2 FQGNSA come from the germline V gene. The CDR3 spans 16 residues. On this clonotype itself: Its antigen remains unknown.

Study-level results: When set beside aged donors, long-lived donors presented more naive CD4+ cells and higher diversity. It was held that the diversity estimates obtained from one million T cells were underestimates. While age rose, TCR beta diversity per million T cells dropped in a roughly linear way.

The sequenced sample consisted of blood. The chain employs TRBV7-2 and TRBJ2-3; maybe TRBD2 (5 bases). This receptor was obtained from a man older than 75 in good health. CDR3 bases: TGTGCCAGCAGCTTAAGAGTTAGCGACCCCGCAGATACGCAGTATTTT. Its protein is CASSLRVSDPADTQYF. Variable domain in full (rest from reference TRBV7-2 and TRBJ2-3): GAGVSQSPSNKVTEKGKDVELRCDPISGHTALYWYRQSLGQGLEFLIYFQGNSAPDKSGLPSDRFSAERTGGSVSTLTIQRTQQEDSAVYLCASSLRVSDPADTQYFGPGTRLTVL.